The T cell receptor (beta chain) under discussion was sequenced for a study of T-cell reconstitution after alpha-beta-depleted transplantation in children. Unique molecular identifiers were used to barcode this TCRbeta library. TCRdb passed the PCR reads through MiXCR, listing each CDR3 protein once. Of some 500,000 distinct CDR3 sequences in the sample, approximately 20% are singletons; the top ten hold over 3%. CDR1 SGHRS and CDR2 YFSETQ come from the germline V gene. With V trimmed by 4 bases and J by 4 bases, 7 bases remained unmatched. CDR3 length equals 14 residues. The V call is TRBV5-1, the J call TRBJ1-1; 7 bases are a match to TRBD1. The receptor was isolated from a human donor who donated a stem cell graft to a child with acute lymphoblastic leukemia. Sequencing used PBMCs from the stem cell graft donor, obtained from the stem cell graft. CDR3 DNA: TGCGCCAGCAGCGGGGTCAGGGGGACCACTGAAGCTTTCTTT. It is translated as CASSGVRGTTEAFF.